This note documents a single T cell receptor beta chain sequence. Regarding treatment: oral pan-JAK inhibitor, 5-10 mg twice daily. Collection of lesional scalp punch biopsies and peripheral blood was performed in alopecia areata patients. After isolation, RNA underwent reverse transcription to generate cDNA as the sequencing template. Only in-frame clones appear in the TCRdb table, and some are missing; sequencing was by immunoSEQ multiplex PCR. The sample lists fewer than 200,000 clones; roughly 63% were seen once. The data stem from a study of CD8+ T cells in alopecia areata. Study details: Patients received oral tofacitinib, 5 to 10 mg twice daily, for moderate-to-severe alopecia areata. Patients given treatment had severity scored by the percentage of scalp area affected.

The CDR3 extends over 11 amino acids. CDR1 is SGHDT, CDR2 YYEEEE, per germline. The germline V and J ends were trimmed by 3 bases and 9 bases, with 9 bases remaining between them. The source was CD4+ T cells sorted from blood, collected between weeks 55 and 65, from a patient treated with tofacitinib. The genes are TRBV5-6 and TRBJ1-1; weak D call: TRBD1 (6 bases). This clonotype was sampled from a human donor with alopecia areata. The CDR3 DNA sequence: TGTGCCAGCAGCTACAGGGAGAAAGCTTTCTTT. Translation: CASSYREKAFF.